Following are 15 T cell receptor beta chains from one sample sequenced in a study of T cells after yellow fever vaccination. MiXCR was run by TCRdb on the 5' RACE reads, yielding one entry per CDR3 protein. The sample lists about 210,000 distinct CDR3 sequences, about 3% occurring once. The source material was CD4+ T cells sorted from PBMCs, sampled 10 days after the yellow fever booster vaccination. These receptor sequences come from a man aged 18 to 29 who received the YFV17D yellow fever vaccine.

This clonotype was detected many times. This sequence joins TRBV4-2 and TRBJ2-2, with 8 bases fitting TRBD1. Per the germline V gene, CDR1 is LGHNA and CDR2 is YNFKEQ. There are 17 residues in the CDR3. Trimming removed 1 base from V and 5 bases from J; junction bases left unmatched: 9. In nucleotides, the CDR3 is TGTGCCAGCAGCCAAGGGTGGACAGGGTATCAAACCGGGGAGCTGTTTTTT. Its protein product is CASSQGWTGYQTGELFF.

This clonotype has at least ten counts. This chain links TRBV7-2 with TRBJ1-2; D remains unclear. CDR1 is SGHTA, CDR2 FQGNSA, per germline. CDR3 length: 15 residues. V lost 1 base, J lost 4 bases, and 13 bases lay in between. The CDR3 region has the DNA TGTGCCAGCAGCTTAGGTCCAGGAACTATCTATGGCTACACCTTC. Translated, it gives CASSLGPGTIYGYTF. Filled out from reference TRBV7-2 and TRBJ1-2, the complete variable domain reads GAGVSQSPSNKVTEKGKDVELRCDPISGHTALYWYRQSLGQGLEFLIYFQGNSAPDKSGLPSDRFSAERTGGSVSTLTIQRTQQEDSAVYLCASSLGPGTIYGYTFGSGTRLTVV.

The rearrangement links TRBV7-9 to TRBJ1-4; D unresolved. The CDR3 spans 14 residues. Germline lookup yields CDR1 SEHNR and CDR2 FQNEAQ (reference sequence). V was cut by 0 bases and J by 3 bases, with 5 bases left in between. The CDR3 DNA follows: TGTGCCAGCAGCTTAGCATCGCCTAATGAAAAACTGTTTTTT. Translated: CASSLASPNEKLFF.

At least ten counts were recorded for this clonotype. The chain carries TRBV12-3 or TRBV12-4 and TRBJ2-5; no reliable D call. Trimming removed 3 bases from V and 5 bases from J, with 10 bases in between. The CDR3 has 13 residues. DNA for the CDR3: TGTGCCAGCAGTTTCCCTTCTGGGGAGACCCAGTACTTC. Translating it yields CASSFPSGETQYF.

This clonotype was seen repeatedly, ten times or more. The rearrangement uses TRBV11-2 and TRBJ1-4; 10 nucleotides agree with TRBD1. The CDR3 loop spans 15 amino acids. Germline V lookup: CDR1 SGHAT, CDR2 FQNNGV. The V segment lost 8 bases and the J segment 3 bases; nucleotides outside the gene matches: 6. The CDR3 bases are TGTGCCAGCGGGACAGGGGAAATTGCTAATGAAAAACTGTTTTTT. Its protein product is CASGTGEIANEKLFF.

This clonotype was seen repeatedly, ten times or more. CDR3 nucleotide sequence: TGTGCCAGCAGTTCACTCCTCGGGACAGGGGACGAGACCCAGTACTTC. Translating gives CASSSLLGTGDETQYF. V usage is TRBV11-2 and J usage is TRBJ2-5; 10 nucleotides align to TRBD1. The junction had 12 bases not matched to a gene; V was cut back by 6 bases and J by 5 bases. The CDR3 totals 16 residues. Germline V gene sequence: CDR1 SGHAT, CDR2 FQNNGV.

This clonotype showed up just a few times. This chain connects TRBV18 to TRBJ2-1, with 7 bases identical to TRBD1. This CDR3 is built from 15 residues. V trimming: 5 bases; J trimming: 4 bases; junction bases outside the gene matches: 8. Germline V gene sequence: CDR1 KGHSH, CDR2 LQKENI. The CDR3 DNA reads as TGTGCCAGCTCAACCCGACAGGGAGATTACAATGAGCAGTTCTTC. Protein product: CASSTRQGDYNEQFF.

The CDR3 nucleotides are TGTGCCAGCAGACCAGGACAGGGCGCGACCGGGGAGCTGTTTTTT. This encodes CASRPGQGATGELFF. This chain links TRBV6-2 or TRBV6-3 with TRBJ2-2; 8 nucleotides agree with TRBD1. This CDR3 has 15 residues. CDR1 is MNHEY and CDR2 is SVGEGT in the germline V gene. V gave up 6 bases and J gave up 5 bases; unmatched junction bases: 8.

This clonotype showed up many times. The CDR3 sequence is CASSQDRDTQYF. The CDR3 coding sequence is TGTGCCAGCAGCCAAGATCGGGATACGCAGTATTTT. The rearrangement links TRBV4-2 to TRBJ2-3; D remains ambiguous. Germline CDR1 and CDR2: LGHNA and YNFKEQ. Deletions cut 0 bases from V and 6 bases from J, with 4 bases between. The CDR3 spans 12 residues.

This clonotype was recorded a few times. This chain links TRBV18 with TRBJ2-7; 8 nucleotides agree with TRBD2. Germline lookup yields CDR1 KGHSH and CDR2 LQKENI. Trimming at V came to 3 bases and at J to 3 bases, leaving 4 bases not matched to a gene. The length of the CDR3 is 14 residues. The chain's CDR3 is CASSPSGGLYEQYF. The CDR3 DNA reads TGTGCCAGCTCACCCTCGGGGGGGCTCTACGAGCAGTACTTC.

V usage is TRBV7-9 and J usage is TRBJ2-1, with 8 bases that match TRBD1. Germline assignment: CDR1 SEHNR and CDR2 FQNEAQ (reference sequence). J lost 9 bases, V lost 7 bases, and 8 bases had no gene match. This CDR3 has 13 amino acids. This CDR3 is CASNGRGPREQFF. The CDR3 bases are TGTGCCAGCAACGGCAGGGGGCCACGTGAGCAGTTCTTC.

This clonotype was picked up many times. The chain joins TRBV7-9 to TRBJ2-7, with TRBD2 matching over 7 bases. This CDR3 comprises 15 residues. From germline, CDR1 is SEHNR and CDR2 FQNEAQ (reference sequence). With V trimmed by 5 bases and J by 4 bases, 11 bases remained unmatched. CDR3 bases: TGTGCCAGCAGCGCGACCTCGGCGGGGGAGTACGAGCAGTACGTC. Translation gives CASSATSAGEYEQYV.

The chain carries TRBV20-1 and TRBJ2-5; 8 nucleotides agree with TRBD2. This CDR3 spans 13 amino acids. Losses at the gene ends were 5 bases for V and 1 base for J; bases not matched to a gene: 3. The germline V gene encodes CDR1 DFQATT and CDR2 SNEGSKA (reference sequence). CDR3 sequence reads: CSALRGVQETQYF. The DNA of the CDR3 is TGCAGTGCTCTGCGGGGGGTCCAAGAGACCCAGTACTTC.

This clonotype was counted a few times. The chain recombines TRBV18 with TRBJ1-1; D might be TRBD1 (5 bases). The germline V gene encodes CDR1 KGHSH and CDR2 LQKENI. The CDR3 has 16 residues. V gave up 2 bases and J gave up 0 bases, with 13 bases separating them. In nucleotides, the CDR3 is TGTGCCAGCTCACCATCTGCAGGGCGTGTGAACACTGAAGCTTTCTTT. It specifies CASSPSAGRVNTEAFF.

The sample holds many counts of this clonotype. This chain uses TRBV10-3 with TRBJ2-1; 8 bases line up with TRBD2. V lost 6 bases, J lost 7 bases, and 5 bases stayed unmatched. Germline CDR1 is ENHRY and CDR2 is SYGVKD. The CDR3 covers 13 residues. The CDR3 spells CAIRPGGWNEQFF. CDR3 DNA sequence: TGTGCCATCAGGCCGGGGGGGTGGAATGAGCAGTTCTTC.